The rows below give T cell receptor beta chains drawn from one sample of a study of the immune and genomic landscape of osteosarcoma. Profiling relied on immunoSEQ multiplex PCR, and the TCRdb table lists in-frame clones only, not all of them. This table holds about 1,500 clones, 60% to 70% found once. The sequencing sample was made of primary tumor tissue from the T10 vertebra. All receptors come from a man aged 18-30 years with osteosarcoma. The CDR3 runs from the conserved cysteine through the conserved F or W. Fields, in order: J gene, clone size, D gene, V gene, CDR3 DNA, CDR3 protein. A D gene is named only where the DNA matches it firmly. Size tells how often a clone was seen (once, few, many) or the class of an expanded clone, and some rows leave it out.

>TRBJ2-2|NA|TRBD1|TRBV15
TGTGCCACCAGCCAGGGACAGGGAAGTCTGGGCACCGGGGAGCTGTTTTTT
CATSQGQGSLGTGELFF
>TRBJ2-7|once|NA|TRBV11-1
TGTGCCAGCAGCCCACCGACAGGCTCCTACGAGCAGTACTTC
CASSPPTGSYEQYF
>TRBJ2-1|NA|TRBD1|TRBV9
TGTGCCAGCAGCGTAGGCGACAGGGGGCGCAGAAATGAGCAGTTCTTC
CASSVGDRGRRNEQFF
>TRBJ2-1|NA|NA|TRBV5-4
TGTGCCAGCAGCTTGGTCGGAGGGGGCAGTGCCCAATCTGAGCAGTTCTTC
CASSLVGGGSAQSEQFF
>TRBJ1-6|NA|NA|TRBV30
TGTGCCTGGAGTTACGGTGCCTATAATTCACCCCTCCACTTT
CAWSYGAYNSPLHF
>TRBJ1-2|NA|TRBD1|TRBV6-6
TGTGCCAGCAGTTACGACCGGACAGGGTCTGGCTACACCTTC
CASSYDRTGSGYTF
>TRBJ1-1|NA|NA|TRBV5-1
TGCGCCAGCAGCTTGGCCTACGAACGGATGAACACTGAAGCTTTCTTT
CASSLAYERMNTEAFF
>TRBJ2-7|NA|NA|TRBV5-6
TGTGCCAGCAGCTTGGTTTGGGGTGCAAGCTCCTACGAGCAGTACTTC
CASSLVWGASSYEQYF
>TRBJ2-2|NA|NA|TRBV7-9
TGTGCCAGCAGCTACAGGGTAACCGGGGAGCTGTTTTTT
CASSYRVTGELFF
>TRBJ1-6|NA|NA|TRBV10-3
TGTGCCATCAGAGGCCATGGCGATTCACCCCTCCACTTT
CAIRGHGDSPLHF
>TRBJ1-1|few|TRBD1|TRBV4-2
TGTGCCAGCAGCCCGAAAGTGGGGACAGGGGACACTGAAGCTTTCTTT
CASSPKVGTGDTEAFF
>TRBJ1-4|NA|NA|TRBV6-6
TGTGCCAGCAGCCTTACAGGCGCAACTAATGAAAAACTGTTTTTT
CASSLTGATNEKLFF
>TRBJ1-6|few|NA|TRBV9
TGTGCCAGCAACGGTGGGAACAGCAATTCACCCCTCCACTTT
CASNGGNSNSPLHF
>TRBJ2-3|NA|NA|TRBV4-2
TGTGCCAGCAGCCAAGCCGGGGGCAGCACAGATACGCAGTATTTT
CASSQAGGSTDTQYF